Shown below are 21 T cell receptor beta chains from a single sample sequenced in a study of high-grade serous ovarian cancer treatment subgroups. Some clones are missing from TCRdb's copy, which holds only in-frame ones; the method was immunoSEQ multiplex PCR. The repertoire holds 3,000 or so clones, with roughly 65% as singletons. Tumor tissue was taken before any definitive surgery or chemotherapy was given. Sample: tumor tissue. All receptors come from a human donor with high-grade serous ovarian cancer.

The CDR3 coding sequence is TGTGCCTGGAGTCCACCAGGAGTATGGGGGGCCTATGGCTACACCTTC. Its protein is CAWSPPGVWGAYGYTF. The rearrangement uses TRBV30 and TRBJ1-2; D might be TRBD1 (6 bases). The CDR3 loop spans 16 amino acids. The ends were cut back, 2 bases at V and 4 bases at J, with 20 bases in the middle. Germline-derived CDR1 and CDR2 are GTSNPN and SVGIG (reference sequence).

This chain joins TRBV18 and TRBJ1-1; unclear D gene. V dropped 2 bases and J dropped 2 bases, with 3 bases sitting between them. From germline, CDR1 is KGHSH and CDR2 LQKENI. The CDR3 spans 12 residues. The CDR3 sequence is CASSPTNTEAFF. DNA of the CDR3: TGTGCCAGCTCACCAACAAACACTGAAGCTTTCTTT. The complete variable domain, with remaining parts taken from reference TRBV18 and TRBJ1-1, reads NAGVMQNPRHLVRRRGQEARLRCSPMKGHSHVYWYRQLPEEGLKFMVYLQKENIIDESGMPKERFSAEFPKEGPSILRIQQVVRGDSAAYFCASSPTNTEAFFGQGTRLTVV.

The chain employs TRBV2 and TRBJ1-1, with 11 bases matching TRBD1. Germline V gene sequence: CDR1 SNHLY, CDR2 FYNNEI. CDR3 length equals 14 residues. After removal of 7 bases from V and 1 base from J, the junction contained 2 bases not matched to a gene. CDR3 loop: CASKGTGGNTEAFF. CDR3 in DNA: TGTGCCAGCAAAGGGACAGGGGGGAACACTGAAGCTTTCTTT.

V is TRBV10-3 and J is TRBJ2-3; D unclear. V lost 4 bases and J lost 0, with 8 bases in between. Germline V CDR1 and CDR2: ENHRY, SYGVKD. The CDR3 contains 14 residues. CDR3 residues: CAISGRESTDTQYF. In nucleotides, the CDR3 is TGTGCCATCAGTGGAAGGGAAAGCACAGATACGCAGTATTTT.

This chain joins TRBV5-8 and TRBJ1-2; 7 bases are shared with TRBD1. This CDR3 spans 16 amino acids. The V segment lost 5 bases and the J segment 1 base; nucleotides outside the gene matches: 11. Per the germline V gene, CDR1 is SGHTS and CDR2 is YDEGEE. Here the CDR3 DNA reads TGTGCCAGCAGTCTAGGACAGGATTATTTTAACTATGGCTACACCTTC. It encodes CASSLGQDYFNYGYTF.

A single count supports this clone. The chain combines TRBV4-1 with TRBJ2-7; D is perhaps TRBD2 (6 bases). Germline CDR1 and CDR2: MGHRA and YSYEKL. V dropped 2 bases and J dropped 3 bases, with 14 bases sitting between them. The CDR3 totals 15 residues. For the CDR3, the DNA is TGCGCCAGCAGCCAATTAGCGGATGGTCTCTACGAGCAGTACTTC. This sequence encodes CASSQLADGLYEQYF.

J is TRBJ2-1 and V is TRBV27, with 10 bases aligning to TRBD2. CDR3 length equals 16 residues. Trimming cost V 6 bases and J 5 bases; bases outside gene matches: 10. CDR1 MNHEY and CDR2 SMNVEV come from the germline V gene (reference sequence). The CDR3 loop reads CASSTGRLAGDNEQFF. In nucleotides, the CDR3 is TGTGCCAGCAGCACAGGGAGGCTAGCGGGGGACAATGAGCAGTTCTTC.

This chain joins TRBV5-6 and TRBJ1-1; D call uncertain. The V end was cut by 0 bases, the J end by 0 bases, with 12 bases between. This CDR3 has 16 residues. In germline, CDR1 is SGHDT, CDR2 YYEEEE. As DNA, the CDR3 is TGTGCCAGCAGCTTGGATCGGTGGTCTATGAACACTGAAGCTTTCTTT. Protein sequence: CASSLDRWSMNTEAFF.

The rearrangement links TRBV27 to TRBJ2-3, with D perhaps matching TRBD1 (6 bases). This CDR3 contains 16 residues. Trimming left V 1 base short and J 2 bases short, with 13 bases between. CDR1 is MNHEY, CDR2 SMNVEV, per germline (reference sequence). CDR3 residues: CASSLFRGRYTDTQYF. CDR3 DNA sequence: TGTGCCAGCAGTTTATTCAGGGGCCGGTACACAGATACGCAGTATTTT.

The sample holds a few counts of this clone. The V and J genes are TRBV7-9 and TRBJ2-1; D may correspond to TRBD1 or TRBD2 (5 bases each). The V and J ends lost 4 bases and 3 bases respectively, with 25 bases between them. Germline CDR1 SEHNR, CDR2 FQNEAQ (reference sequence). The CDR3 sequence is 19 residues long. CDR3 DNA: TGTGCCAGCAGCTCCGCTGTGGCCTCTCGCGAGAGGGGCTACAATGAGCAGTTCTTC. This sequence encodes CASSSAVASRERGYNEQFF.

The chain's CDR3 is CASSQDRNTDTQYF. The CDR3, as DNA: TGCGCCAGCAGCCAAGATCGCAACACAGATACGCAGTATTTT. The chain combines TRBV4-1 with TRBJ2-3; no clear D gene. Germline V gene sequence: CDR1 MGHRA, CDR2 YSYEKL. The CDR3 totals 14 residues. The V and J ends lost 0 bases and 2 bases respectively, with 6 bases between them.

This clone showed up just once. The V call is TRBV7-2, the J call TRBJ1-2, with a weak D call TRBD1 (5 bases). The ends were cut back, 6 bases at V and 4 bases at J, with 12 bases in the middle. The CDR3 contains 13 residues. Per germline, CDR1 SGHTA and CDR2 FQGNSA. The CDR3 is CASRSVGPYGYTF. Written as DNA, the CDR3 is TGTGCCAGCAGGTCCGTGGGGCCCTATGGCTACACCTTC.

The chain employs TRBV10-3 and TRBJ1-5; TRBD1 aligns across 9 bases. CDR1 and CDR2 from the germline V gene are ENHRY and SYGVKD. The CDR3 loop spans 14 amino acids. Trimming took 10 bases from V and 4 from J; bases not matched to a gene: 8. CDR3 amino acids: CASSVGQGNQPQHF. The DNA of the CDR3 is TGTGCCAGCAGCGTCGGACAGGGGAATCAGCCCCAGCATTTT.

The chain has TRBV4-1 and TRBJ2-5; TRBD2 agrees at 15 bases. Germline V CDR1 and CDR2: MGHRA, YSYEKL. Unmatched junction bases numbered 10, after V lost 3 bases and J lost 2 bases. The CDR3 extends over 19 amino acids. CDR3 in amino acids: CASSHPGLAGGPGQETQYF. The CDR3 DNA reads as TGCGCCAGCAGCCACCCAGGACTAGCGGGGGGGCCGGGGCAAGAGACCCAGTACTTC.

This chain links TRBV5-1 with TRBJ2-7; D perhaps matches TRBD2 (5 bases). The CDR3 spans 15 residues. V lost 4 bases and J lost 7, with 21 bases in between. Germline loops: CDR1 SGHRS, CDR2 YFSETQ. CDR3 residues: CASSDPHKSSGEQYF. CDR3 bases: TGCGCCAGCAGCGACCCTCACAAGTCCTCGGGAGAGCAGTACTTC. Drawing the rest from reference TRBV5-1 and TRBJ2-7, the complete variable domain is KAGVTQTPRYLIKTRGQQVTLSCSPISGHRSVSWYQQTPGQGLQFLFEYFSETQRNKGNFPGRFSGRQFSNSRSEMNVSTLELGDSALYLCASSDPHKSSGEQYFGPGTRLTVT.

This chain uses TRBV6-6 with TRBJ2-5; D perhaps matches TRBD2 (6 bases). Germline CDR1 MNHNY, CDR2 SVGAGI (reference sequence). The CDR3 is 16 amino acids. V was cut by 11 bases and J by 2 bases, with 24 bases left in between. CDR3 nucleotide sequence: TGTGCCTGCACCGGGACTGGCGAGAGGTGGCAAGAGACCCAGTACTTC. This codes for CACTGTGERWQETQYF.

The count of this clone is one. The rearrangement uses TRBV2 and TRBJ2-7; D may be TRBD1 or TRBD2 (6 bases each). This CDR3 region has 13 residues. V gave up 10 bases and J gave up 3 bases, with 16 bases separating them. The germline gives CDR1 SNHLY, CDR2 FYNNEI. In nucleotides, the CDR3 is TGTGCCACCACCTTGAGGGGGGTCTACGAGCAGTACTTC. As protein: CATTLRGVYEQYF.

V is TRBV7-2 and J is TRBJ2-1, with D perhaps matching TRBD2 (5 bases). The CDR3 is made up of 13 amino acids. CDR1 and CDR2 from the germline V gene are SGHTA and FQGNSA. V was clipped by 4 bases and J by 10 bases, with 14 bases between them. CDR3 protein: CASSSYRTGEQFF. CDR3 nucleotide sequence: TGTGCCAGCAGCTCCTACCGGACTGGGGAGCAGTTCTTC.

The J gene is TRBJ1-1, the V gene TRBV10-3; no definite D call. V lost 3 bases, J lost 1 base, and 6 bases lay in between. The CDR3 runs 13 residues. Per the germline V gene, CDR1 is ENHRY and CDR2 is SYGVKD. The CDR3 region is CAISESENTEAFF. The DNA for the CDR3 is TGTGCCATCAGTGAATCGGAGAACACTGAAGCTTTCTTT.

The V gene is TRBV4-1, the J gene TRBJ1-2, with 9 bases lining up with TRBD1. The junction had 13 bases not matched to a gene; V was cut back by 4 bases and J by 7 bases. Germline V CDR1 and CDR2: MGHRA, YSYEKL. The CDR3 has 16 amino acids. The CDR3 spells CASSPDDETGGGGYTF. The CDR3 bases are TGCGCCAGCAGCCCGGACGACGAGACAGGGGGTGGTGGCTACACCTTC.

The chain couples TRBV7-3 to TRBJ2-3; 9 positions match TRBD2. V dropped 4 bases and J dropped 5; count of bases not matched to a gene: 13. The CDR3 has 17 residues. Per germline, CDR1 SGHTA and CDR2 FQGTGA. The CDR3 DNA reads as TGTGCCAGCAGCTCTCTGGCGGGCGGGGGGGCCGTAGATACGCAGTATTTT. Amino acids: CASSSLAGGGAVDTQYF.